This TCR beta chain was obtained from a study of T cells in Graves' hyperthyroidism and ophthalmopathy. Whole-study results and caveats: Blood also contained most expanded thyroid clonotypes above 0.001.

Germline V gives CDR1 SNHLY, CDR2 FYNNEI. The CDR3 has 13 residues. Trimming at V came to 6 bases and at J to 7 bases, leaving 6 bases not matched to a gene. The definition of stable Graves' hyperthyroidism was no ophthalmopathy progression within 18 months. Patients were aged 18 to 65, had disease duration under 2 months, and had newly diagnosed hyperthyroidism. Thyroid ultrasound, orbital computed tomography, clinical symptoms, and serum thyroxine and TRAb underpinned diagnoses. Points on this clonotype: The target antigen is unknown.

Amplified TCR beta CDR3 regions derived from RNA transcripts. Initially, a first-round RT-PCR of the TCR CDR3 employed the HTBI primer set. One entry per CDR3 protein, called by TCRdb with MiXCR from the multiplex PCR reads. The table lists 610,000 or so distinct CDR3 sequences, around 45% of them singletons, with approximately 8.4% in the top ten. The sequenced sample consisted of peripheral blood or thyroid tissue (not recorded which). The source is a woman between 18 and 30 years old with Graves' hyperthyroidism. The chain is built from TRBV2 and TRBJ1-1; 9 positions match TRBD1. Here the CDR3 DNA reads TGTGCCAGCAGGGACAGGGGTTTGGTTGAAGCTTTCTTT. The encoded protein is CASRDRGLVEAFF.